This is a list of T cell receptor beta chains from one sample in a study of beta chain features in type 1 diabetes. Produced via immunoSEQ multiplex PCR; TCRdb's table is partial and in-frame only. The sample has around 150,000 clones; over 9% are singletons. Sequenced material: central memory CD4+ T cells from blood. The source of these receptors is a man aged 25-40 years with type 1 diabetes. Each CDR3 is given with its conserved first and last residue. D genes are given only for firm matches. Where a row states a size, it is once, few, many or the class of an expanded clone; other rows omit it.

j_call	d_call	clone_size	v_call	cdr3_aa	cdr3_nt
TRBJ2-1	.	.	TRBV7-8	CASSPGTGNYNEQFF	TGTGCCAGCAGCCCCGGTACGGGAAACTACAATGAGCAGTTCTTC
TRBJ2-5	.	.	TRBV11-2	CASQMTVGGTYQETQYF	TGTGCCAGCCAAATGACTGTCGGGGGAACGTACCAAGAGACCCAGTACTTC
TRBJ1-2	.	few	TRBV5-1	CASSSLREANYGYTF	TGCGCCAGCAGCTCGCTTCGGGAGGCGAACTATGGCTACACCTTC
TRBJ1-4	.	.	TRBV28	CASSLQAINEKLFF	TGTGCCAGCAGTTTACAAGCCATTAATGAAAAACTGTTTTTT
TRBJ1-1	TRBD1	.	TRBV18	CASSPTGGGTEAFF	TGTGCCAGCTCACCTACAGGGGGCGGCACTGAAGCTTTCTTT
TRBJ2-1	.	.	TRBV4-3	CASSQAGGTYNEQFF	TGCGCCAGCAGCCAAGCCGGGGGAACCTACAATGAGCAGTTCTTC
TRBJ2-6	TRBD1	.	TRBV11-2	CASSQTGALSGANVLTF	TGTGCCAGCAGCCAAACAGGGGCTTTGTCCGGGGCCAACGTCCTGACTTTC
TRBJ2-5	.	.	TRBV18	CASSQGTNSGETQYF	TGTGCCAGCTCACAAGGGACAAACTCGGGGGAGACCCAGTACTTC
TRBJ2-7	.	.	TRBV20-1	CSASAAYEQYF	TGCAGTGCTTCAGCGGCCTACGAGCAGTACTTC
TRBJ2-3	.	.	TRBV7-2	CASSTRQVPDTQYF	TGTGCCAGCAGCACCCGACAGGTTCCAGATACGCAGTATTTT
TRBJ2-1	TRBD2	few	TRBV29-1	CSVEDGVAGLYNEQFF	TGCAGCGTTGAAGATGGGGTAGCGGGACTATACAATGAGCAGTTCTTC
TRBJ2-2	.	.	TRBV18	CASSPLHSTGELFF	TGTGCCAGCTCACCACTTCACAGCACCGGGGAGCTGTTTTTT
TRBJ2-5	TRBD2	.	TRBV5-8	CASSPGGLHQETQYF	TGTGCCAGCAGCCCGGGGGGACTACACCAAGAGACCCAGTACTTC
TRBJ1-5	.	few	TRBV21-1	CASRNRTGKSNQPQHF	TGTGCCAGCAGAAACAGGACAGGGAAAAGCAATCAGCCCCAGCATTTT
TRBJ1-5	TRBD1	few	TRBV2	CASSLRQGGQPQHF	TGTGCCAGCAGTCTTAGACAGGGGGGTCAGCCCCAGCATTTT
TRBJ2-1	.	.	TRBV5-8	CASSSLQGYEQFF	TGTGCCAGCAGCAGTTTACAGGGTTATGAGCAGTTCTTC
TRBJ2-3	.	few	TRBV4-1	CASSQEVRDGGTDTQYF	TGCGCCAGCAGCCAAGAGGTACGCGATGGTGGCACAGATACGCAGTATTTT
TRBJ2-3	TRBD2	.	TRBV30	CAWTPSGRQTDTQYF	TGTGCCTGGACCCCTAGCGGGAGACAAACAGATACGCAGTATTTT
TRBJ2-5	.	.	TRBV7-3	CASSLGPPGNQETQYF	TGTGCCAGCAGCCTGGGCCCACCAGGTAACCAAGAGACCCAGTACTTC
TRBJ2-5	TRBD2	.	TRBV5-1	CASSLEGTSSETQYF	TGCGCCAGCAGCTTGGAGGGGACTAGCTCGGAGACCCAGTACTTC
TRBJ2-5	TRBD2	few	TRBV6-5	CASRPTSETQETQYF	TGTGCCAGCAGGCCGACTAGCGAGACCCAAGAGACCCAGTACTTC
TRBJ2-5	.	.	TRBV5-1	CASSFSGHWQETQYF	TGCGCCAGCAGCTTTTCGGGACATTGGCAAGAGACCCAGTACTTC
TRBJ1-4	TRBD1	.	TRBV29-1	CSVMSGQGTATNEKLFF	TGCAGCGTAATGTCGGGACAGGGAACCGCAACTAATGAAAAACTGTTTTTT
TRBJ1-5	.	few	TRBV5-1	CASSFNYGQPQHF	TGCGCCAGCAGCTTCAACTACGGGCAGCCCCAGCATTTT
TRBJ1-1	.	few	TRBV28	CASSFSSSGNTEAFF	TGTGCCAGCAGTTTCAGTAGTAGCGGGAACACTGAAGCTTTCTTT
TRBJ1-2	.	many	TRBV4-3	CASSQDNWNYGYTF	TGCGCCAGCAGCCAAGATAACTGGAACTATGGCTACACCTTC
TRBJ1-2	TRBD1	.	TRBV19	CASTDRDYYGYTF	TGTGCCAGTACGGACAGGGATTACTATGGCTACACCTTC
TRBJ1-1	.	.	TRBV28	CAVQGGNTEAFF	TGTGCAGTTCAAGGCGGGAACACTGAAGCTTTCTTT
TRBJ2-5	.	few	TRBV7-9	CASSAEAETQYF	TGTGCCAGCAGCGCAGAAGCGGAGACCCAGTACTTC
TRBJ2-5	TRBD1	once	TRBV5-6	CASSSRDRKETQYF	TGTGCCAGCAGCTCCCGGGACAGGAAAGAGACCCAGTACTTC
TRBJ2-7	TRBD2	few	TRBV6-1	CASSEGLASGSHEQYF	TGTGCCAGCAGTGAAGGTCTCGCTAGCGGGAGCCACGAGCAGTACTTC
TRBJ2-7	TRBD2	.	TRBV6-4	CASAVGERGNHEQYF	TGTGCCAGCGCCGTTGGCGAGCGGGGGAATCACGAGCAGTACTTC
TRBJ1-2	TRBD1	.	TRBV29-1	CSGGTDYGYTF	TGCAGCGGTGGGACAGACTATGGCTACACCTTC
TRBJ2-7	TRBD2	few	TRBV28	CASSSPGGRKRENEQYF	TGTGCCAGCAGTTCGCCGGGGGGGAGAAAGCGGGAGAACGAGCAGTACTTC
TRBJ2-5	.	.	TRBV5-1	CASSAEYQETQYF	TGCGCCAGCAGTGCGGAGTACCAAGAGACCCAGTACTTC
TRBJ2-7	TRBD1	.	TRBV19	CASSRGTAYEQYF	TGTGCCAGTAGCCGAGGGACAGCCTACGAGCAGTACTTC
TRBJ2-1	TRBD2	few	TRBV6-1	CASRKSGSKNEQFF	TGTGCCAGCAGGAAAAGCGGGAGTAAGAATGAGCAGTTCTTC
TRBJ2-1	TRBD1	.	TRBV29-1	CSVDGQGSLGEQFF	TGCAGCGTTGATGGACAGGGGTCTCTCGGGGAGCAGTTCTTC
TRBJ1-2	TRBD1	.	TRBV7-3	CASSTSTGEGYTF	TGTGCCAGCAGCACCTCGACAGGGGAAGGCTACACCTTC
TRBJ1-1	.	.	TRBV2	CASTRDWTSEAFF	TGTGCCAGCACTCGAGATTGGACATCTGAAGCTTTCTTT
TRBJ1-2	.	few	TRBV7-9	CASSPPSRYGYTF	TGTGCCAGCAGCCCCCCTAGCCGCTATGGCTACACCTTC
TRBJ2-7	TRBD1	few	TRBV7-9	CASSDRVGYEQYF	TGTGCCAGCAGCGACAGGGTGGGGTACGAGCAGTACTTC
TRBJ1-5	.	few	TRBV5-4	CASSLDGHNQPQHF	TGTGCCAGCAGCTTGGATGGACACAATCAGCCCCAGCATTTT
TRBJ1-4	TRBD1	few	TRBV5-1	CASSPTGQYNEKLFF	TGCGCCAGCAGCCCGACGGGACAGTATAATGAAAAACTGTTTTTT
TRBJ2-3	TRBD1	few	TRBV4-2	CASSQGGTGAQYF	TGTGCCAGCAGCCAAGGAGGGACAGGGGCGCAGTATTTT
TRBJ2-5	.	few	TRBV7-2	CASRLAGGAETQYF	TGTGCCAGCAGACTTGCTGGGGGGGCGGAGACCCAGTACTTC
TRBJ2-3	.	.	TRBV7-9	CASPGRSGPDTQYF	TGTGCCAGCCCCGGAAGATCTGGGCCAGATACGCAGTATTTT
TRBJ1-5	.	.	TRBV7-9	CASSLGTTGNQPQHF	TGTGCCAGCAGCTTAGGGACAACGGGCAATCAGCCCCAGCATTTT
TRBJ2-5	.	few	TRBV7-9	CASGSQGVETQYF	TGTGCCAGCGGTTCTCAGGGCGTTGAGACCCAGTACTTC
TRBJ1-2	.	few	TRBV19	CASINDPTGRNGYTF	TGTGCCAGTATTAACGACCCGACAGGTCGGAATGGCTACACCTTC
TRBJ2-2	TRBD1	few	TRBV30	CAWGRGGTGGIGELFF	TGTGCCTGGGGACGAGGGGGGACAGGGGGCATCGGGGAGCTGTTTTTT
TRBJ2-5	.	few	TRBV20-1	CSAPLRETQYF	TGCAGTGCTCCCTTGAGAGAGACCCAGTACTTC